The following is a T cell receptor (beta chain) sequence with its context. Antigen specificity is unknown. Germline V gene data show CDR1 as SGHRS and CDR2 as YFSETQ. There are 15 residues in the CDR3. V lost 4 bases and J lost 0, with 12 bases in between. TCRdb keeps only in-frame clones here, not all; method: immunoSEQ multiplex PCR. The sample consists of about 100,000 clones, 92% of them appearing once. The data were taken from a study of T cell responses to AZD1222 COVID-19 vaccine. Overall study: Combined were second doses at about 4 or about 12 weeks.

Findings of the study overall: Repertoire collection took place solely once the T cell response had peaked. There were vaccine-associated CD4 TCRs across spike, dominant at 160-218 and 743-854.

The receptor was derived from an adult in good health. The chain links TRBV5-1 to TRBJ2-3; tentatively, D is TRBD1 (5 bases). This material consisted of peripheral blood, taken on day 0 of AZD1222 vaccination. CDR3: CASSPRQTSTDTQYF. The CDR3 nucleotides are TGCGCCAGCAGCCCGCGACAGACCAGCACAGATACGCAGTATTTT.